Following are 25 T cell receptor beta chains from one sample sequenced in a study of cytomegalovirus exposure and HLA in healthy donors. A multiplex PCR was run with 60 Vbeta primers and 13 Jbeta primers. TCRdb's copy holds only in-frame clones and misses some; the assay was immunoSEQ multiplex PCR. The sample records fewer than 150,000 clones, roughly 14% being singletons. Sequenced: PBMCs. The receptors come from a woman between 18 and 29 years old in good health and CMV-seronegative.

This clone showed up just a few times. This chain connects TRBV18 to TRBJ1-4; 11 nucleotides agree with TRBD1. This CDR3 region has 16 residues. J gave up 2 bases and V 3 bases, and 2 bases lay outside the gene matches. Germline V gene sequence: CDR1 KGHSH, CDR2 LQKENI. CDR3 nucleotides: TGTGCCAGCTCACCCGGACAGGGGGCGACTAATGAAAAACTGTTTTTT. Protein product: CASSPGQGATNEKLFF.

In its sample, this clone was seen a few times. The chain employs TRBV5-4 and TRBJ1-4; TRBD1 matches 8 bases. V lost 4 bases and J lost 8; bases outside the gene matches: 10. The CDR3 covers 15 residues. CDR1 and CDR2 from the germline V gene are SGHNT and YYREEE (reference sequence). CDR3 nucleotide sequence: TGTGCCAGCAGCCGTGGACAGGGAGAGGGAGAAAAACTGTTTTTT. It yields the protein CASSRGQGEGEKLFF.

The chain links TRBV21-1 to TRBJ2-3; the table's D gene call, TRBD1, was not cross checked with the DNA. TRBV21-1 is noted as a pseudogene. The CDR3 totals 19 residues. CDR3 residues: CASSKDDRLRQGAPDTQYF. The CDR3 region has the DNA TGTGCCAGCAGCAAAGACGACAGACTTAGACAGGGGGCGCCTGATACGCAGTATTTT.

This clone was seen a few times. This rearrangement joins TRBV27 to TRBJ1-4; D ambiguous. CDR1 is MNHEY and CDR2 is SMNVEV in the germline V gene (reference sequence). This CDR3 is built from 15 residues. V was cut by 3 bases and J by 6 bases, with 14 bases left in between. The CDR3 reads CASSFWAGGDEKLFF. The CDR3 DNA is TGTGCCAGCAGTTTTTGGGCAGGCGGGGATGAAAAACTGTTTTTT.

This clone was detected only a few times. The chain uses TRBV5-8 and TRBJ1-2, with D possibly TRBD1 on 6 matching bases. This CDR3 contains 15 residues. The germline gives CDR1 SGHTS, CDR2 YDEGEE. Trimming stripped 0 bases from V and 0 bases from J, with 9 bases between. CDR3 region: CASSLVDSPNYGYTF. Written as DNA, the CDR3 is TGTGCCAGCAGCTTGGTGGACAGTCCTAACTATGGCTACACCTTC.

The V gene is TRBV5-4, the J gene TRBJ2-3; 12 bases are shared with TRBD2. The CDR3 contains 15 residues. CDR1 SGHNT and CDR2 YYREEE come from the germline V gene (reference sequence). J was trimmed by 6 bases and V by 3 bases; bases with no gene match: 5. CDR3: CASSSTSGGRDTQYF. The CDR3 region has the DNA TGTGCCAGCAGCTCGACTAGCGGGGGCAGGGATACGCAGTATTTT.

This chain uses TRBV18 with TRBJ2-3; 9 nucleotides line up with TRBD1. The germline V gene has CDR1 KGHSH and CDR2 LQKENI. CDR3 size: 16 residues. V was clipped by 2 bases and J by 3 bases; unmatched bases: 6. Here the CDR3 reads CASSPIGQGLTDTQYF. CDR3 DNA: TGTGCCAGCTCACCAATAGGACAGGGGCTAACAGATACGCAGTATTTT.

This clone was counted at least ten times. This rearrangement joins TRBV19 to TRBJ2-2; 10 bases are a match to TRBD2. The V segment lost 6 bases and the J segment 5 bases; nucleotides outside the gene matches: 3. The germline CDR1 and CDR2 sequences are LNHDA and SQIVND (reference sequence). The CDR3 runs to 14 residues. The CDR3 nucleotides read TGTGCCAGTAGGAAGCGGGAGGGAACCGGGGAGCTGTTTTTT. This codes for CASRKREGTGELFF.

The V gene is TRBV6-5, the J gene TRBJ1-1; perhaps TRBD1 as D (6 bases). Germline assignment: CDR1 MNHEY and CDR2 SVGAGI. The V gene lost 5 bases and the J gene lost 3 bases, with 10 bases spanning the gap. This CDR3 has 13 residues. For the CDR3, the DNA is TGTGCCAGCAGTACACAGGGATACACTGAAGCTTTCTTT. The encoded protein is CASSTQGYTEAFF.

V is TRBV9 and J is TRBJ1-4; TRBD1 agrees at 10 bases. CDR3 length: 14 amino acids. Looked up from germline, CDR1 is SGDLS and CDR2 is YYNGEE. V trimming: 4 bases; J trimming: 8 bases; junction bases outside the gene matches: 5. CDR3 sequence (DNA): TGTGCCAGCAGCCCATGGGGACAGGGGGAAAAACTGTTTTTT. The encoded protein is CASSPWGQGEKLFF.

This clone showed up many times. The genes are TRBV6-5 and TRBJ1-1, with TRBD1 matching 8 bases. V dropped 0 bases and J dropped 5; count of bases not matched to a gene: 5. Germline loops: CDR1 MNHEY, CDR2 SVGAGI. This CDR3 has 15 residues. The CDR3 protein is CASSYSTGEGTEAFF. CDR3 in DNA: TGTGCCAGCAGTTACTCGACAGGGGAAGGGACTGAAGCTTTCTTT.

This chain joins TRBV5-1 and TRBJ1-6, with TRBD1 as a possible D gene (5 bases). The germline CDR1 and CDR2 sequences are SGHRS and YFSETQ. There are 14 residues in the CDR3. V was cut by 2 bases and J by 10 bases, with 13 bases left in between. For the CDR3, the DNA is TGCGCCAGCAGCTTAGGGGCCTCACGGTCACCCCTCCACTTT. This sequence encodes CASSLGASRSPLHF. Full variable domain (missing parts from reference TRBV5-1 and TRBJ1-6): KAGVTQTPRYLIKTRGQQVTLSCSPISGHRSVSWYQQTPGQGLQFLFEYFSETQRNKGNFPGRFSGRQFSNSRSEMNVSTLELGDSALYLCASSLGASRSPLHFGNGTRLTVT.

This clone was found a few times. The genes are TRBV19 and TRBJ1-5; D call uncertain. CDR1 is LNHDA, CDR2 SQIVND, per germline (reference sequence). The CDR3 is 12 amino acids. Trimming cost V 8 bases and J 9 bases, with 14 bases left between them. CDR3 amino acids: CASARTAGPQHF. The CDR3 coding sequence is TGTGCCAGTGCGAGGACGGCGGGGCCCCAGCATTTT.

The chain has TRBV7-2 and TRBJ1-1; 8 positions match TRBD1. Unmatched junction bases numbered 10, after V lost 0 bases and J lost 7 bases. The germline V gene encodes CDR1 SGHTA and CDR2 FQGNSA. The CDR3 has 16 amino acids. The chain's CDR3 is CASSLAGQGARDEAFF. CDR3 nucleotide sequence: TGTGCCAGCAGCTTAGCAGGGCAGGGGGCGCGGGATGAAGCTTTCTTT.

This clone has just a few counts. The chain carries TRBV19 and TRBJ2-7, with 7 bases lining up with TRBD2. CDR3 length equals 14 residues. Per germline, CDR1 LNHDA and CDR2 SQIVND (reference sequence). The ends lost 3 bases at V and 6 bases at J; junction bases unmatched: 8. The CDR3 here is CASSIAGRPVEQYF. CDR3 bases: TGTGCCAGTAGTATCGCCGGGAGGCCGGTCGAGCAGTACTTC.

The chain is built from TRBV30 and TRBJ1-5, with 8 bases aligning to TRBD1. Trimming took 5 bases from V and 7 from J; bases not matched to a gene: 4. The CDR3 spans 12 residues. The V gene's germline CDR1 is GTSNPN and CDR2 SVGIG (reference sequence). The CDR3 coding sequence is TGTGCCTGGGGACAGGGAGGCCAGCCCCAGCATTTT. Amino acids: CAWGQGGQPQHF.

The chain recombines TRBV30 with TRBJ2-3; TRBD2 agrees at 7 bases. CDR3 length equals 14 residues. Looked up from germline, CDR1 is GTSNPN and CDR2 is SVGIG (reference sequence). After removal of 5 bases from V and 1 base from J, the junction contained 6 bases not matched to a gene. CDR3 coding DNA: TGTGCCTGGGGGGAGGGGACCCGCACAGATACGCAGTATTTT. Amino acid sequence: CAWGEGTRTDTQYF.

The rearrangement joins TRBV11-2 to TRBJ2-7, with D hard to call. The CDR3 runs 12 residues. Germline lookup yields CDR1 SGHAT and CDR2 FQNNGV. V was trimmed by 5 bases and J by 5 bases, leaving 10 bases between them. CDR3 protein: CASSPGGNEQYF. CDR3 nucleotide sequence: TGTGCCAGCAGCCCCGGTGGTAACGAGCAGTACTTC.

This clone was recorded a few times. This rearrangement joins TRBV30 to TRBJ2-3, with TRBD2 identical over 11 bases. The V gene end was trimmed by 0 bases and the J gene end by 8 bases; junction bases not matched to a gene: 10. Germline CDR1 GTSNPN, CDR2 SVGIG (reference sequence). The CDR3 covers 16 residues. CDR3: CAWSVLASGGPGTQYF. The DNA of the CDR3 is TGTGCCTGGAGTGTACTGGCTAGCGGGGGGCCGGGTACGCAGTATTTT. Full variable domain (missing parts from reference TRBV30 and TRBJ2-3): SQTIHQWPATLVQPVGSPLSLECTVEGTSNPNLYWYRQAAGRGLQLLFYSVGIGQISSEVPQNLSASRPQDRQFILSSKKLLLSDSGFYLCAWSVLASGGPGTQYFGPGTRLTVL.

This clone has just a few counts. The gene calls are TRBV6-5 and TRBJ2-7; D unresolved. This CDR3 has 13 residues. Germline V lookup: CDR1 MNHEY, CDR2 SVGAGI. V was cut by 6 bases and J by 2 bases, with 11 bases left in between. The DNA for the CDR3 is TGTGCCAGCAGCCCGACATCCACCTACGAGCAGTACTTC. Protein sequence: CASSPTSTYEQYF.

The V call is TRBV18, the J call TRBJ2-2; D remains unclear. The CDR3 length is 15 residues. Germline CDR1 KGHSH, CDR2 LQKENI. V was cut by 3 bases and J by 5 bases, with 13 bases left in between. The CDR3 loop is CASSPVPLGTGELFF. The CDR3 DNA sequence: TGTGCCAGCTCACCCGTCCCCCTCGGGACCGGGGAGCTGTTTTTT.

The chain has TRBV28 and TRBJ2-7; 12 bases align to TRBD2. This CDR3 is 16 amino acids long. V lost 6 bases to trimming and J lost 5 bases; unmatched junction nucleotides: 11. Germline V gives CDR1 MDHEN, CDR2 SYDVKM. The CDR3 reads CASRAGTSGRGDEQYF. The CDR3 DNA is TGTGCCAGCAGAGCCGGGACTAGCGGGCGGGGGGACGAGCAGTACTTC.

The J gene is TRBJ1-5, the V gene TRBV9; TRBD1 matches 8 bases. The junction had 3 bases not matched to a gene; V was cut back by 3 bases and J by 7 bases. The germline gives CDR1 SGDLS, CDR2 YYNGEE. The CDR3 contains 13 residues. CDR3 nucleotides: TGTGCCAGCAGCGGGACAGGGAACCAGCCCCAGCATTTT. As protein: CASSGTGNQPQHF.

This clone has only a few counts. The genes are TRBV6-1 and TRBJ1-1, with D uncertain. Trimming removed 5 bases at V and 7 bases at J, with 11 bases between. Germline assignment: CDR1 MNHNS and CDR2 SASEGT. This CDR3 comprises 12 residues. The CDR3 region is CASSTAAIEAFF. The CDR3 region has the DNA TGTGCCAGCAGTACGGCAGCGATTGAAGCTTTCTTT.

The V and J genes are TRBV28 and TRBJ2-6, with 7 bases fitting TRBD1. V lost 3 bases to trimming and J lost 1 base; unmatched junction nucleotides: 3. The CDR3 contains 16 residues. Germline lookup yields CDR1 MDHEN and CDR2 SYDVKM. CDR3 region: CASSLTGPSGANVLTF. In DNA form, the CDR3 reads TGTGCCAGCAGTTTGACAGGGCCATCTGGGGCCAACGTCCTGACTTTC.